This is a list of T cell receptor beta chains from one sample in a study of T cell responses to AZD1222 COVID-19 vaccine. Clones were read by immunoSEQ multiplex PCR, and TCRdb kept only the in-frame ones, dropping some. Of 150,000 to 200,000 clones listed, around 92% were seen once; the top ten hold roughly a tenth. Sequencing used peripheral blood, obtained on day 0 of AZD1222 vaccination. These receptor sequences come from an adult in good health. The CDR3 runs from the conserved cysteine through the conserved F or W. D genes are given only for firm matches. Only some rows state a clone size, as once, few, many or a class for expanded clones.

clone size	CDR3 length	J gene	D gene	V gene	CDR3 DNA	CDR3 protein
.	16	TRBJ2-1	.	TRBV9	TGTGCCAGCAGCGTAGGGGGCGGGCCCTCCTACAATGAGCAGTTCTTC	CASSVGGGPSYNEQFF
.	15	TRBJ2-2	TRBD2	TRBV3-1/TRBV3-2	TGTGCCAGCAGTAGACTAGCGATTGTCACCGGGGAGCTGTTTTTT	CASSRLAIVTGELFF
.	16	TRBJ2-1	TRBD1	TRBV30	TGTGCCTGGAGTGTATGGGCCAGGGGGCTTTACAATGAGCAGTTCTTC	CAWSVWARGLYNEQFF
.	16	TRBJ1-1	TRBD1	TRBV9	TGTGCCAGCAGCGCCTCCCCGACAGGGGTATTAGTTGAAGCTTTCTTT	CASSASPTGVLVEAFF
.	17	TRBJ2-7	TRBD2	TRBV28	TGTGCCAGCAGTTTCCGCTCTAGCGGGACTGGTCGGCACGAGCAGTACTTC	CASSFRSSGTGRHEQYF
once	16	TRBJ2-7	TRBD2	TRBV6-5	TGTGCCAGCAGTTACTCGAAACATCCGGGAGGGAACGAGCAGTACTTC	CASSYSKHPGGNEQYF
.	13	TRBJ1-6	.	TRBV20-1	TGCAGTGCTAGTTGGAGGAGGGGTTCACCCCTCCACTTT	CSASWRRGSPLHF
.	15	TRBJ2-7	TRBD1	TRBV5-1	TGCGCCAGCAGCTTAACCGGGACAGAGGCCTACGAGCAGTACTTC	CASSLTGTEAYEQYF
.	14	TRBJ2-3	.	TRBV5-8	TGTGCCAGCAGCTTCAGAGCAGACACAGATACGCAGTATTTT	CASSFRADTDTQYF
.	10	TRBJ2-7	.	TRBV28	TGTGCCAGCAGTTACCGCGAGCAGTACTTC	CASSYREQYF
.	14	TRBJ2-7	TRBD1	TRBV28	TGTGCCATTGCCGGGGACAGGGCCCTCTACGAGCAGTACTTC	CAIAGDRALYEQYF
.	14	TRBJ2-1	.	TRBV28	TGTGCCAGCAGTTTAAGACTAGCCTACAATGAGCAGTTCTTC	CASSLRLAYNEQFF
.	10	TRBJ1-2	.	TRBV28	TGTGCCAGCGCCAACTATGGCTACACCTTC	CASANYGYTF
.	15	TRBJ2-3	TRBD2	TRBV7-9	TGTGCCAGCAGCTTAGTAGCGGGAGCGACAGATACGCAGTATTTT	CASSLVAGATDTQYF
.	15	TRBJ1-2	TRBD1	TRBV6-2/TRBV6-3	TGTGCCAGCATTTCCTCCGGGACAGGGATCTATGGCTACACCTTC	CASISSGTGIYGYTF
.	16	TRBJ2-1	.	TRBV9	TGTGCCAGCAGCCAATCTAGCGCTAGCTCCTACAATGAGCAGTTCTTC	CASSQSSASSYNEQFF
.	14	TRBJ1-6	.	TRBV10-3	TGTGCCAGCGACTCCAGGGCTGGGGATTCACCCCTCCACTTT	CASDSRAGDSPLHF
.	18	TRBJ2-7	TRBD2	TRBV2	TGTGCCAGCAGTGATCCCGGGACTAGCGGGCACAGCTCCTACGAGCAGTACTTC	CASSDPGTSGHSSYEQYF
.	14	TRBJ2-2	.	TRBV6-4	TGTGCCAGCAGTAACCTAGCCGACACCGGGGAGCTGTTTTTT	CASSNLADTGELFF
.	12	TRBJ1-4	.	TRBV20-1	TGCAGTGCTAGTTCCCCCAGTGAAAAACTGTTTTTT	CSASSPSEKLFF
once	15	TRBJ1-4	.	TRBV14	TGTGCCAGCAGCCAAGATCGGGCAGGGAGTGAAAAACTGTTTTTT	CASSQDRAGSEKLFF
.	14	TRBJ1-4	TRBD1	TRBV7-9	TGTGCCAGCAGCTTCAGGGGGGTTGATGAAAAACTGTTTTTT	CASSFRGVDEKLFF
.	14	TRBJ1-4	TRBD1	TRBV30	TGTGCCTGGAGTGTAGGGGACAGTTATGAAAAACTGTTTTTT	CAWSVGDSYEKLFF
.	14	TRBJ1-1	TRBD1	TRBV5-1	TGCGCCAGCGCCATGCGACAGGGGGTGTCTGAAGCTTTCTTT	CASAMRQGVSEAFF
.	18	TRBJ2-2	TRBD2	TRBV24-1	TGTGCCACCAGTGATTTAGGGGCGGGAGGCCTGCGGACAGGGGAGCTGTTTTTT	CATSDLGAGGLRTGELFF
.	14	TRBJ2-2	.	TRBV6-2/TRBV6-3	TGTGCCAGCAGTACGGAAAGGGGTCCCGGGGAGCTGTTTTTT	CASSTERGPGELFF
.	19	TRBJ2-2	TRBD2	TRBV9	TGTGCCAGCAGCGCTACGACTAGCGGGAGGGCCTTAGGCACCGGGGAGCTGTTTTTT	CASSATTSGRALGTGELFF
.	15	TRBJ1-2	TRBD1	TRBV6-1	TGTGCCAGCTGTGACGAGGGGACAGGGGGGGTTGGCTACACCTTC	CASCDEGTGGVGYTF
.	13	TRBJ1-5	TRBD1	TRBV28	TGTGCCAGCAGTGACAGGGTCGATCAGCCCCAGCATTTT	CASSDRVDQPQHF
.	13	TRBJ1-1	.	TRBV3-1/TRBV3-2	TGTGCCAGCAGCCAAGGGGGGCCCACTGAAGCTTTCTTT	CASSQGGPTEAFF
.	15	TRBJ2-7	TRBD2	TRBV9	TGTGCCAGCAGCGTAGTAGCGGGAGGAAGCTACGAGCAGTACTTC	CASSVVAGGSYEQYF
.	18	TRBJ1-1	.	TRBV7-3	TGTGCCAGCAGCTTAACCCCCCCGGGCCCGGGGGGTAGCACTGAAGCTTTCTTT	CASSLTPPGPGGSTEAFF
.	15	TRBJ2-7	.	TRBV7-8	TGTGCCAGCAGCTTAGGCCTCCACACTACCTACGAGCAGTACTTC	CASSLGLHTTYEQYF
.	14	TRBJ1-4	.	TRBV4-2	TGTGCCAGCAGCCAGACAGCAACTAATGAAAAACTGTTTTTT	CASSQTATNEKLFF
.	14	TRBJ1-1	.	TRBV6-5	TGTGCCAGCAATAGGCAGGGGTTCATCACTGAAGCTTTCTTT	CASNRQGFITEAFF
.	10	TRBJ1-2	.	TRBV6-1	TGTGCCAGCAGTATGGGTGGCTACACCTTC	CASSMGGYTF
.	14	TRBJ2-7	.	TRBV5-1	TGCGCCAGCAGGAGACTGGATTTCCGGGACGAGCAGTACTTC	CASRRLDFRDEQYF
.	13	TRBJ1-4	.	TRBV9	TGTGCCAGCAGCGCCTCCCCGGATGAAAAACTGTTTTTT	CASSASPDEKLFF
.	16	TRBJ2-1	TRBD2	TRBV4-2	TGTGCCAGCAGCCCAAGAGCGGGACTGTCCTACAATGAGCAGTTCTTC	CASSPRAGLSYNEQFF
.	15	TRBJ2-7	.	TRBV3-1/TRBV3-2	TGTGCCAGCAGCCAAGCGAGGCAGTTTGCCTACGAGCAGTACTTC	CASSQARQFAYEQYF
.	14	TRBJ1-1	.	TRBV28	TGTGCCAGCAGAATCCAGGGGCCTAACACTGAAGCTTTCTTT	CASRIQGPNTEAFF
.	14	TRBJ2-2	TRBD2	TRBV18	TGTGCCAGCTCACGGGAGGGCCACACCGGGGAGCTGTTTTTT	CASSREGHTGELFF